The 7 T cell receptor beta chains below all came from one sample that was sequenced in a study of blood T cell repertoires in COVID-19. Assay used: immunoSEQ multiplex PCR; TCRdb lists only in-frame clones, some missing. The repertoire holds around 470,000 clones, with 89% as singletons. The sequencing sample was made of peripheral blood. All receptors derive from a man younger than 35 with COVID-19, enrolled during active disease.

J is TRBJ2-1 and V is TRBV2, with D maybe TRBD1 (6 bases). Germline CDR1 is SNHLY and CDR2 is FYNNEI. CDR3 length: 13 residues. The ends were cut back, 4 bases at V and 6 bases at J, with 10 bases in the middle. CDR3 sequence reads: CASSVQGLNEQFF. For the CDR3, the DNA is TGTGCCAGCAGTGTCCAGGGGCTCAATGAGCAGTTCTTC.

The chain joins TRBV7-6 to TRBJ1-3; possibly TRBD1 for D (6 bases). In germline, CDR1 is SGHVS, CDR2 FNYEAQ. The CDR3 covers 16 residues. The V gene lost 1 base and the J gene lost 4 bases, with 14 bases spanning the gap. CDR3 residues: CASSLGVRGAGNTIYF. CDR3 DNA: TGTGCCAGCAGCTTAGGCGTCCGGGGGGCCGGAAACACCATATATTTT. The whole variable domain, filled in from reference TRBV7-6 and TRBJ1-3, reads GAGVSQSPRYKVTKRGQDVALRCDPISGHVSLYWYRQALGQGPEFLTYFNYEAQQDKSGLPNDRFSAERPEGSISTLTIQRTEQRDSAMYRCASSLGVRGAGNTIYFGEGSWLTVV.

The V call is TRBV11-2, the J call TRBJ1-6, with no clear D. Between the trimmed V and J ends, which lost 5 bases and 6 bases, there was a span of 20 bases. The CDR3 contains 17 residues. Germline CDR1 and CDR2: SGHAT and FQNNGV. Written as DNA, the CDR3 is TGTGCCAGCAGCCCCGGGTGGGAGGGCCGGAGTAATTCACCCCTCCACTTT. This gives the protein CASSPGWEGRSNSPLHF.

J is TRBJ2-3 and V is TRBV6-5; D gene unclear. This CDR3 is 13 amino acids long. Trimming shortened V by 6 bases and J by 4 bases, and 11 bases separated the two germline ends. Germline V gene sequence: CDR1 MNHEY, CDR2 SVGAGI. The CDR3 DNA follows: TGTGCCAGCAGCCTCCTTCGGGCAGATACGCAGTATTTT. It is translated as CASSLLRADTQYF.

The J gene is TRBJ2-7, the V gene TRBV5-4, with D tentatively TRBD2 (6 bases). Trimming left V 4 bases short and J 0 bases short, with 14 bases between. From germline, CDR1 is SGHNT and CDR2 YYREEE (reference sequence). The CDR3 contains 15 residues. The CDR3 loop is CASSKGTGLSYEQYF. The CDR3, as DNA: TGTGCCAGCAGCAAAGGGACGGGACTCTCCTACGAGCAGTACTTC.

The CDR3 bases are TGTGCCAGCAGTAAAGTGGGGGGGGAGGATACGCAGTATTTT. It codes for CASSKVGGEDTQYF. This chain links TRBV2 with TRBJ2-3; 7 bases are shared with TRBD2. V was clipped by 5 bases and J by 6 bases; unmatched bases: 8. The V gene's germline CDR1 is SNHLY and CDR2 FYNNEI. The CDR3 runs 14 residues.

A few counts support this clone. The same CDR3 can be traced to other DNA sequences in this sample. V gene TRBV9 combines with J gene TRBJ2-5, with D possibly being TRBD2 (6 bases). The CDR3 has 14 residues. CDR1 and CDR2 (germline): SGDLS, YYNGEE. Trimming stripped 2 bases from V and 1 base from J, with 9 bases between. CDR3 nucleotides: TGTGCCAGCAGCGTCGGGACTTCCCAAGAGACCCAGTACTTC. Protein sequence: CASSVGTSQETQYF.